These 15 T cell receptor beta chains were all obtained from the same sample, sequenced in a study of T cell responses to AZD1222 COVID-19 vaccine. Generated by immunoSEQ multiplex PCR, the TCRdb table keeps only in-frame clones and is missing some. The profile shows tens of thousands of clones, around 83% of them singletons. The specimen comprised peripheral blood, sampled 28 days after the second AZD1222 dose. The receptors derive from an adult who received the AZD1222 COVID-19 vaccine.

Remarks on this clone: In the same sample, other DNA sequences code for this CDR3. The rearrangement joins TRBV28 to TRBJ1-2; D perhaps matches TRBD1 (6 bases). This CDR3 comprises 12 residues. The germline gives CDR1 MDHEN, CDR2 SYDVKM. V gave up 3 bases and J gave up 4 bases, with 6 bases separating them. CDR3 amino acids: CASSLDSYGYTF. CDR3 DNA sequence: TGTGCCAGCAGTTTGGACAGCTATGGCTACACCTTC.

The chain recombines TRBV11-2 with TRBJ2-5, with D possibly being TRBD1 (6 bases). The CDR3 length is 16 residues. CDR1 SGHAT and CDR2 FQNNGV come from the germline V gene. With 5 bases removed from V and 2 bases from J, the gap between germline ends came to 18 bases. CDR3 in amino acids: CASSLGGRTDQETQYF. The CDR3 DNA sequence: TGTGCCAGCAGCCTAGGGGGTCGAACAGATCAAGAGACCCAGTACTTC.

The J gene is TRBJ1-5, the V gene TRBV19; a possible D gene is TRBD1 (5 bases). In germline, CDR1 is LNHDA, CDR2 SQIVND (reference sequence). The CDR3 is made up of 15 amino acids. Trimming took 4 bases from V and 7 from J, leaving 17 bases between them. DNA of the CDR3: TGTGCCAGTAGTACCCTGTCCCAGGGCCAACAGCCCCAGCATTTT. It encodes CASSTLSQGQQPQHF.

This rearrangement joins TRBV12-5 to TRBJ2-1, with a tentative D call TRBD2 (6 bases). This CDR3 contains 15 residues. CDR1 and CDR2 (germline): LGHNT, FRNRAP. V was pared by 7 bases and J by 6 bases, with 19 bases between. Written as DNA, the CDR3 is TGTGCTAGTGCCTTTGGGACTCCTCGGAGCAATGAGCAGTTCTTC. Translated: CASAFGTPRSNEQFF. Supplemented by reference TRBV12-5 and TRBJ2-1, the full variable domain reads DARVTQTPRHKVTEMGQEVTMRCQPILGHNTVFWYRQTMMQGLELLAYFRNRAPLDDSGMPKDRFSAEMPDATLATLKIQPSEPRDSAVYFCASAFGTPRSNEQFFGPGTRLTVL.

This chain uses TRBV2 with TRBJ1-1; D ambiguous. The CDR3 is made up of 14 amino acids. Germline-derived CDR1 and CDR2 are SNHLY and FYNNEI. V was trimmed by 1 base and J by 4 bases, leaving 10 bases between them. In DNA, the CDR3 is TGTGCCAGCAGTGAAGAATTGGGGAGCACTGAAGCTTTCTTT. Translating it yields CASSEELGSTEAFF.

This chain's CDR3 is CASSLTSDAYNEQFF. The CDR3 nucleotides are TGTGCCAGCAGTTTGACTAGCGACGCCTACAATGAGCAGTTCTTC. V usage is TRBV27 and J usage is TRBJ2-1, with 8 bases aligning to TRBD2. V trimming: 3 bases; J trimming: 2 bases; junction bases outside the gene matches: 3. CDR1 MNHEY and CDR2 SMNVEV come from the germline V gene (reference sequence). This CDR3 region has 15 residues.

This chain connects TRBV2 to TRBJ1-2; TRBD1 is a possible D gene (6 bases). This CDR3 has 15 residues. Germline V gene lookup returns CDR1 SNHLY and CDR2 FYNNEI. V was pared by 0 bases and J by 4 bases, with 12 bases between. CDR3 bases: TGTGCCAGCAGTGAAGCGGGGGGGCCCCTCTATGGCTACACCTTC. Translating it yields CASSEAGGPLYGYTF.

The chain carries TRBV28 and TRBJ2-7; 7 nucleotides line up with TRBD1. Germline loops: CDR1 MDHEN, CDR2 SYDVKM. This CDR3 has 16 residues. J lost 5 bases, V lost 7 bases, and 17 bases had no gene match. The CDR3 reads CASTPIGTASIHEQYF. In nucleotides, the CDR3 is TGTGCCAGCACCCCGATTGGGACAGCCTCTATCCACGAGCAGTACTTC. The variable domain in full, with the rest retrieved from reference TRBV28 and TRBJ2-7, is DVKVTQSSRYLVKRTGEKVFLECVQDMDHENMFWYRQDPGLGLRLIYFSYDVKMKEKGDIPEGYSVSREKKERFSLILESASTNQTSMYLCASTPIGTASIHEQYFGPGTRLTVT.

The table lists this clone with a count of one. The V gene is TRBV7-2, the J gene TRBJ2-1; D is undetermined. The CDR3 consists of 15 residues. Germline lookup yields CDR1 SGHTA and CDR2 FQGNSA. The V end lost 4 bases, the J end lost 0 bases, and 10 bases lay between the germline ends. Here the CDR3 DNA reads TGTGCCAGCAGCTCCGACGTCAACTCCTACAATGAGCAGTTCTTC. This sequence encodes CASSSDVNSYNEQFF. The full variable domain, with the rest looked up from reference TRBV7-2 and TRBJ2-1, is GAGVSQSPSNKVTEKGKDVELRCDPISGHTALYWYRQSLGQGLEFLIYFQGNSAPDKSGLPSDRFSAERTGGSVSTLTIQRTQQEDSAVYLCASSSDVNSYNEQFFGPGTRLTVL.

This clone occurred once. The V call is TRBV12-3 or TRBV12-4, the J call TRBJ1-5; D call uncertain. V lost 6 bases, J lost 2 bases, and 8 bases lay in between. This CDR3 spans 13 amino acids. The CDR3 spells CASSRWGNQPQHF. The CDR3 coding sequence is TGTGCCAGCAGCCGGTGGGGCAATCAGCCCCAGCATTTT.

The chain recombines TRBV5-4 with TRBJ1-1; D is possibly TRBD1 (6 bases). This CDR3 is built from 13 residues. Trimming removed 3 bases at V and 6 bases at J, with 12 bases between. CDR1 is SGHNT and CDR2 is YYREEE in the germline V gene (reference sequence). The CDR3 loop is CASSSQGWAEAFF. CDR3 in DNA: TGTGCCAGCAGCTCACAGGGTTGGGCTGAAGCTTTCTTT.

V usage is TRBV24-1 and J usage is TRBJ2-6; D ambiguous. CDR3 size: 16 residues. The V and J ends lost 1 base and 4 bases respectively, with 10 bases between them. Germline V gene sequence: CDR1 KGHDR, CDR2 SFDVKD. CDR3 bases: TGTGCCACCAGTGATTTTGGCGTAAGGGGGGCCAACGTCCTGACTTTC. Protein product: CATSDFGVRGANVLTF.

V gene TRBV20-1 combines with J gene TRBJ1-5, with TRBD1 matching over 8 bases. The V segment lost 3 bases and the J segment 0 bases; nucleotides outside the gene matches: 13. There are 18 residues in the CDR3. Germline V gene sequence: CDR1 DFQATT, CDR2 SNEGSKA (reference sequence). The CDR3 DNA is TGCAGTGCTAGTAAGGGACAGGCCCCGACCTATAGCAATCAGCCCCAGCATTTT. As protein: CSASKGQAPTYSNQPQHF.

This clone has just one count. The rearrangement joins TRBV6-5 to TRBJ1-1, with D tentatively TRBD1 (5 bases). The V end was cut by 0 bases, the J end by 0 bases, with 11 bases between. CDR3 size: 16 residues. Germline V gives CDR1 MNHEY, CDR2 SVGAGI. The CDR3 nucleotides read TGTGCCAGCAGTTACTCGCCCAGGGTCTTGAACACTGAAGCTTTCTTT. It translates to CASSYSPRVLNTEAFF.

As concerns this clone: Relative to the germline gene, one junction end is altered; a read error may explain this. V usage is TRBV18 and J usage is TRBJ2-7; 9 bases are shared with TRBD1. The CDR3 contains 14 residues. Germline assignment: CDR1 KGHSH and CDR2 LQKENI. The CDR3 reads CASSSGQGSSEQYF. The CDR3 DNA reads TGTGCCAGCTCATCGGGACAGGGTTCCTCCGAGCAGTACTTC.